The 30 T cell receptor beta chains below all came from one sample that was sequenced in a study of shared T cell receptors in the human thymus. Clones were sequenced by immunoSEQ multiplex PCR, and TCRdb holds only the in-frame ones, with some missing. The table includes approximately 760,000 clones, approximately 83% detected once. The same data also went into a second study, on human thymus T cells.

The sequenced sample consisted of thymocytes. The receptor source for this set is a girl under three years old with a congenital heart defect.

DNA for the CDR3: TGTGCTAGTGGTTTGGTACGAGGTGGCTATGGCTACACCTTC. Its translation is CASGLVRGGYGYTF. J is TRBJ1-2 and V is TRBV12-5; no clear D gene. V was clipped by 0 bases and J by 4 bases, with 9 bases between them. In germline, CDR1 is LGHNT, CDR2 FRNRAP. This CDR3 is 14 amino acids long.

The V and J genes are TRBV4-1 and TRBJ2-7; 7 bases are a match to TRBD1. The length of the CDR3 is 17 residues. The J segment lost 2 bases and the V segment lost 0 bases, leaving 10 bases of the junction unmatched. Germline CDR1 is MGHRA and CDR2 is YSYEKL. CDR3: CASSQDRAGGPPYEQYF. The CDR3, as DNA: TGCGCCAGCAGCCAAGATAGGGCAGGGGGTCCCCCCTACGAGCAGTACTTC.

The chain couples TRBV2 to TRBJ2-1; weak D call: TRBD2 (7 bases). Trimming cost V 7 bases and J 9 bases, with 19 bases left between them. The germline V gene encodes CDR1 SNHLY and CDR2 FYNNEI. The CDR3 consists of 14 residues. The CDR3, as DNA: TGTGCCAGCATAACGGGGGGCACTCGCGGTGAGCAGTTCTTC. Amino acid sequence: CASITGGTRGEQFF.

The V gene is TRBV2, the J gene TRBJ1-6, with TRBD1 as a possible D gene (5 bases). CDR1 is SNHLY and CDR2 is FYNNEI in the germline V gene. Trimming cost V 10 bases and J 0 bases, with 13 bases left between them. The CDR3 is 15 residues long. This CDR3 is CAIKEGASYNSPLHF. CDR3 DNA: TGTGCCATAAAGGAAGGGGCCTCCTATAATTCACCCCTCCACTTT.

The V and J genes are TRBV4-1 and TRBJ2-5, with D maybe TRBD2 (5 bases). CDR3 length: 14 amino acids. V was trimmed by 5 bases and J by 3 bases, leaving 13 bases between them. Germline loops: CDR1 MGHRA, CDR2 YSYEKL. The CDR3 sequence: CASSFRTDEETQYF. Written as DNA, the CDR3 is TGCGCCAGCAGCTTCCGGACTGATGAAGAGACCCAGTACTTC.

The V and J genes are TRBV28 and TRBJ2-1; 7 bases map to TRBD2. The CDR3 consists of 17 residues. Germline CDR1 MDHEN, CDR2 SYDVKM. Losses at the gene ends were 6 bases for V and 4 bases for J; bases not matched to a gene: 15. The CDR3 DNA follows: TGTGCCAGCAGCCGTACCCTCAGCGGGGTGTCGTACAATGAGCAGTTCTTC. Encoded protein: CASSRTLSGVSYNEQFF.

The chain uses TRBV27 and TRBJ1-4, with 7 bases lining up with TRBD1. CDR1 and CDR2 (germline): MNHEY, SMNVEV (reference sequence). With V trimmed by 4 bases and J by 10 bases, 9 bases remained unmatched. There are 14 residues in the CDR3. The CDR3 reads CASSYRGGSGKLFF. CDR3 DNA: TGTGCCAGCAGTTATCGAGGGGGCTCTGGAAAACTGTTTTTT.

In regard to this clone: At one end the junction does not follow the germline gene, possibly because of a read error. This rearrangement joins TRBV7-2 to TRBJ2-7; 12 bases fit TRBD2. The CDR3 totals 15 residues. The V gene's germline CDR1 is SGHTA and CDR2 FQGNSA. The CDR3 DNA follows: TGTGCCAGCAGCCTAGCGGGGGGGCGCTCCTACGAGCAGTACTTC. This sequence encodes CASSLAGGRSYEQYF.

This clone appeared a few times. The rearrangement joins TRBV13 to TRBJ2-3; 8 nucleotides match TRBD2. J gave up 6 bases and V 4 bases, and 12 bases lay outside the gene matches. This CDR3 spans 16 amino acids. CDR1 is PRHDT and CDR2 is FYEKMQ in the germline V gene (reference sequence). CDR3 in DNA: TGTGCCAGCAGCTCCAGTGAACGGGGGGGCGTTGATACGCAGTATTTT. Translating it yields CASSSSERGGVDTQYF. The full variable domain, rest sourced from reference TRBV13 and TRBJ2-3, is AAGVIQSPRHLIKEKRETATLKCYPIPRHDTVYWYQQGPGQDPQFLISFYEKMQSDKGSIPDRFSAQQFSDYHSELNMSSLELGDSALYFCASSSSERGGVDTQYFGPGTRLTVL.

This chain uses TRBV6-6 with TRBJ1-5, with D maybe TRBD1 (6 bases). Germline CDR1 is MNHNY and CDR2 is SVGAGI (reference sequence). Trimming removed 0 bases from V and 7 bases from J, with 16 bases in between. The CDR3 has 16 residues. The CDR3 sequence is CASSYSKFRGDQPQHF. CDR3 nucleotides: TGTGCCAGCAGTTACTCAAAGTTCAGGGGTGACCAGCCCCAGCATTTT.

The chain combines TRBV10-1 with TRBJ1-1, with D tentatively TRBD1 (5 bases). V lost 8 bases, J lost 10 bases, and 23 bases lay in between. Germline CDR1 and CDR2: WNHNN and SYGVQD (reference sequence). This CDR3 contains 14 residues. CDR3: CASYPNRRGEGAFF. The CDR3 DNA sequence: TGCGCCAGCTACCCCAACCGACGGGGGGAAGGAGCTTTCTTT.

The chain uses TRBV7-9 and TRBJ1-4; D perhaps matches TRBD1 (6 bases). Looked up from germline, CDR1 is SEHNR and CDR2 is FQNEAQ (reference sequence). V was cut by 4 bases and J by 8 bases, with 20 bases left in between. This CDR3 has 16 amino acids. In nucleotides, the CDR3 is TGTGCCAGCAGCTCAACGTCACAGGGCTATGTAGAAAAACTGTTTTTT. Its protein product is CASSSTSQGYVEKLFF. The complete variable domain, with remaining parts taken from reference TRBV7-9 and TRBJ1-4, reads DTGVSQNPRHKITKRGQNVTFRCDPISEHNRLYWYRQTLGQGPEFLTYFQNEAQLEKSRLLSDRFSAERPKGSFSTLEIQRTEQGDSAMYLCASSSTSQGYVEKLFFGSGTQLSVL.

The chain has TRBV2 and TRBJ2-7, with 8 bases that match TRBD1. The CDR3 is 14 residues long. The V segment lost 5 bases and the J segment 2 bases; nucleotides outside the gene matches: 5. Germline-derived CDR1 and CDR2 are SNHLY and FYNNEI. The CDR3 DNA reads TGTGCCAGCAGTTCGGACAGGGTGACCTACGAGCAGTACTTC. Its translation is CASSSDRVTYEQYF.

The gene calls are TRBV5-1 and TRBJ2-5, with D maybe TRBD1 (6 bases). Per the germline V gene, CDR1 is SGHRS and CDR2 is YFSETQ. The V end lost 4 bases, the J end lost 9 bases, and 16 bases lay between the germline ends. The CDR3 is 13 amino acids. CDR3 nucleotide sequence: TGCGCCAGCAGCGAGGGGGTTGAGAAGGCCCAGTACTTC. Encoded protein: CASSEGVEKAQYF.

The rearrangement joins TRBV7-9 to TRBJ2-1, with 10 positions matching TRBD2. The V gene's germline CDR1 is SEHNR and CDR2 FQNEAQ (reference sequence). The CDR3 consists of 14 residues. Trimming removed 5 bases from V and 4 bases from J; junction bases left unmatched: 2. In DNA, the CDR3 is TGTGCCAGCAGCCCTAGCGGGGGATACAATGAGCAGTTCTTC. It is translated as CASSPSGGYNEQFF.

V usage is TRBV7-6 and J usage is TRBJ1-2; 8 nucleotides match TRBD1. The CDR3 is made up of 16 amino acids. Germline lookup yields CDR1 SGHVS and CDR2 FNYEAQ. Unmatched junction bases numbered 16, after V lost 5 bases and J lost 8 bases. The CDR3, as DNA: TGTGCCAGCAGCACCGGGACAGGAGGCGCCGGGGAGGGCTACACCTTC. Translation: CASSTGTGGAGEGYTF. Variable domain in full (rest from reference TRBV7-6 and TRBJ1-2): GAGVSQSPRYKVTKRGQDVALRCDPISGHVSLYWYRQALGQGPEFLTYFNYEAQQDKSGLPNDRFSAERPEGSISTLTIQRTEQRDSAMYRCASSTGTGGAGEGYTFGSGTRLTVV.

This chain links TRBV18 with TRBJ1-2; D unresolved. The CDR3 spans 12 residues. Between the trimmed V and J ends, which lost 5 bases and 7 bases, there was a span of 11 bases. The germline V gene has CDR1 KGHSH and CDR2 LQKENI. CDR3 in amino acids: CASSDGETGYTF. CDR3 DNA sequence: TGTGCCAGCTCAGACGGAGAAACTGGCTACACCTTC.

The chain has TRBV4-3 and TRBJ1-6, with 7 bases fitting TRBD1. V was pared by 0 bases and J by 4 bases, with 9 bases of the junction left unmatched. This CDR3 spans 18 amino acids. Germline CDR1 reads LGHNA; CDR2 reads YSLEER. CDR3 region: CASSQDSPTGSYNSPLHF. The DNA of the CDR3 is TGCGCCAGCAGCCAAGACAGCCCGACAGGGTCTTATAATTCACCCCTCCACTTT.

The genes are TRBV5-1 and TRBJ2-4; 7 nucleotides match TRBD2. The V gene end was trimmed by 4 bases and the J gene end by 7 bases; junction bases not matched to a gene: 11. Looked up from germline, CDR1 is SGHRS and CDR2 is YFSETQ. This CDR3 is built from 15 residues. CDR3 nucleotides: TGCGCCAGCAGCCTCCCCGGCGGGGGAGTGAACATTCAGTACTTC. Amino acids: CASSLPGGGVNIQYF. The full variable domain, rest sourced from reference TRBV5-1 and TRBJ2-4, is KAGVTQTPRYLIKTRGQQVTLSCSPISGHRSVSWYQQTPGQGLQFLFEYFSETQRNKGNFPGRFSGRQFSNSRSEMNVSTLELGDSALYLCASSLPGGGVNIQYFGAGTRLSVL.

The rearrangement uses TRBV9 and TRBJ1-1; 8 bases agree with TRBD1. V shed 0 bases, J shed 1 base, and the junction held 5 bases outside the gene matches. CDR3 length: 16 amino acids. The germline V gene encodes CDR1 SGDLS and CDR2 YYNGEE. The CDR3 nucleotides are TGTGCCAGCAGCGTAGACAGGGGGGATTCGAACACTGAAGCTTTCTTT. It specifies CASSVDRGDSNTEAFF.

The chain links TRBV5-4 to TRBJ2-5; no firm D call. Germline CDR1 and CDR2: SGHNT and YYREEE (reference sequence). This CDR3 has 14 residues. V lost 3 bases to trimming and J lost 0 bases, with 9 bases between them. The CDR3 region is CASSYSGYQETQYF. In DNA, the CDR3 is TGTGCCAGCAGCTACTCAGGATACCAAGAGACCCAGTACTTC.

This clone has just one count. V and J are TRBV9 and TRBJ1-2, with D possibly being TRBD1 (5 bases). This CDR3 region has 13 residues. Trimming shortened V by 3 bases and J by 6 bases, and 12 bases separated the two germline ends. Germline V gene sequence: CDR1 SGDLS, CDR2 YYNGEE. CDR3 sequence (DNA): TGTGCCAGCAGCGCCCAGGGAAAGGATGGCTACACCTTC. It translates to CASSAQGKDGYTF.

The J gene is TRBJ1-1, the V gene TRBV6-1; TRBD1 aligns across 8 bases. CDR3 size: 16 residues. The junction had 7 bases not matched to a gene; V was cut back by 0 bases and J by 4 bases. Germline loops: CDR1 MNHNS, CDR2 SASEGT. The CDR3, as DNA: TGTGCCAGCAGTGAAGCTGGACAGGGCAATAGCACTGAAGCTTTCTTT. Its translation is CASSEAGQGNSTEAFF.

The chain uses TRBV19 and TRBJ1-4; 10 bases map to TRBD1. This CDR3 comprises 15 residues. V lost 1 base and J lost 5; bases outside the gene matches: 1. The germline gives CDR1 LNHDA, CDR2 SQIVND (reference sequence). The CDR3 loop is CASSIAGQGNEKLFF. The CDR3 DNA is TGTGCCAGTAGTATAGCGGGACAGGGGAATGAAAAACTGTTTTTT. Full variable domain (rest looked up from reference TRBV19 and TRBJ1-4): DGGITQSPKYLFRKEGQNVTLSCEQNLNHDAMYWYRQDPGQGLRLIYYSQIVNDFQKGDIAEGYSVSREKKESFPLTVTSAQKNPTAFYLCASSIAGQGNEKLFFGSGTQLSVL.

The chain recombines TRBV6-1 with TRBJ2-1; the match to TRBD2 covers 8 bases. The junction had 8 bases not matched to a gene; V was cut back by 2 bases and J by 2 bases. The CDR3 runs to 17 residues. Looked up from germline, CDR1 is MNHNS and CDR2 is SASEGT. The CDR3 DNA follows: TGTGCCAGCAGTGAACATTGGGAAGCGGGGGCCTACAATGAGCAGTTCTTC. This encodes CASSEHWEAGAYNEQFF.

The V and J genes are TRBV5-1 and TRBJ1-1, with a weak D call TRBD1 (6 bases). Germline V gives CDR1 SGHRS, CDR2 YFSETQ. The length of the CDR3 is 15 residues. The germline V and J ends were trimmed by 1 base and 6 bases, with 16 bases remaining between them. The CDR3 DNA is TGCGCCAGCAGCTTGCCCAACAGGGATTTCCCTGAAGCTTTCTTT. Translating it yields CASSLPNRDFPEAFF.

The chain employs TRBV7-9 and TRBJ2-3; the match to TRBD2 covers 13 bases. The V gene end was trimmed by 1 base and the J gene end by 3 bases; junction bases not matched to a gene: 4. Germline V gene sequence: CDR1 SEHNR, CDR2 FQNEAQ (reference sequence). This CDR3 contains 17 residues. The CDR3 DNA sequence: TGTGCCAGCAGCTTAGATCCGGGACTAGCGGGGACAGATACGCAGTATTTT. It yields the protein CASSLDPGLAGTDTQYF.

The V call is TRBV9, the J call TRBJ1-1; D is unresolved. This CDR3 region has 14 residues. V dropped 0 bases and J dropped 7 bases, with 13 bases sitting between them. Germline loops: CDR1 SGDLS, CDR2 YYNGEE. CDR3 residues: CASSVDRGGFEAFF. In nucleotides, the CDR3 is TGTGCCAGCAGCGTAGATCGGGGAGGATTTGAAGCTTTCTTT.

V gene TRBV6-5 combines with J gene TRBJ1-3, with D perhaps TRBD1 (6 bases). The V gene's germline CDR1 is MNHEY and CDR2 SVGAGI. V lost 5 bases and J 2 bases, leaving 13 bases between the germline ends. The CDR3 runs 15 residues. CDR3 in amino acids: CASSNKQGPGNTIYF. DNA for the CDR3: TGTGCCAGCAGTAACAAACAGGGTCCTGGAAACACCATATATTTT.

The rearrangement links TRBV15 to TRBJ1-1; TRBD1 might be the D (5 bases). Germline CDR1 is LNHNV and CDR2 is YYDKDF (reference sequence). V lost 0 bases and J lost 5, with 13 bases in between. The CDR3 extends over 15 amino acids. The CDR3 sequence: CATSREKVGETEAFF. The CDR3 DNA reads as TGTGCCACCAGCAGAGAGAAAGTAGGGGAAACTGAAGCTTTCTTT.